Listed below are T cell receptor beta chains from one sample, sequenced in a study of type 1 regulatory T cells. TCRdb re-called the reads with MiXCR, one entry per CDR3 protein. Counted here are about 62,000 distinct CDR3 sequences, 62% occurring once; the ten biggest clones make up 1.5% to 2%. The antigens these receptors bind are not known. Sequenced material: cultured non-Tr1 T cells, either the whole culture or a sorted T cell fraction (not recorded which). The receptor source for this set is a human donor in good health. Both conserved end residues are trimmed from each CDR3. Each record gives: V gene, J gene, CDR3 protein.

v_call: TRBV7-6
j_call: TRBJ2-7
cdr3_aa: ASSLVGTSGTYEQY

v_call: TRBV6-4
j_call: TRBJ2-1
cdr3_aa: ASRGVGNNEQF

v_call: TRBV28
j_call: TRBJ2-3
cdr3_aa: ASSTIAGAEDTQY

v_call: TRBV5-1
j_call: TRBJ2-3
cdr3_aa: ASSLRGLGADTQY

v_call: TRBV12-3/TRBV12-4
j_call: TRBJ2-2
cdr3_aa: ASRSGTATGELF

v_call: TRBV24-1
j_call: TRBJ2-3
cdr3_aa: ATSDLAGEEGDTQY

v_call: TRBV6-6
j_call: TRBJ2-1
cdr3_aa: ASTEGTNYNEQF

v_call: TRBV27
j_call: TRBJ1-1
cdr3_aa: ASSLSRAATTEAF

v_call: TRBV7-9
j_call: TRBJ1-5
cdr3_aa: ASSFQEDQPQH

v_call: TRBV7-2
j_call: TRBJ2-5
cdr3_aa: ASSYMGGSSSGSQETQY

v_call: TRBV7-9
j_call: TRBJ2-7
cdr3_aa: ASSLAGTMGPEQY

v_call: TRBV10-3
j_call: TRBJ1-6
cdr3_aa: AISEGENRLSPLH

v_call: TRBV6-1
j_call: TRBJ2-5
cdr3_aa: ASSPSGPQETQY

v_call: TRBV28
j_call: TRBJ2-7
cdr3_aa: ASRRQGTGAYEQY

v_call: TRBV4-1
j_call: TRBJ1-2
cdr3_aa: ASSQDGTGGYT

v_call: TRBV12-3/TRBV12-4
j_call: TRBJ2-5
cdr3_aa: ASSLGAGEKY

v_call: TRBV7-2
j_call: TRBJ2-3
cdr3_aa: ASSLLAGGPTDTHY

v_call: TRBV10-1
j_call: TRBJ2-5
cdr3_aa: ASRIPSGTKETQY

v_call: TRBV20-1
j_call: TRBJ2-5
cdr3_aa: SAIQGLQETQY

v_call: TRBV27
j_call: TRBJ2-1
cdr3_aa: ASRRTQSSYNEQF

v_call: TRBV12-3/TRBV12-4
j_call: TRBJ2-1
cdr3_aa: ATTVRFSYNEQF

v_call: TRBV2
j_call: TRBJ2-7
cdr3_aa: ASSVQRTARYEQY

v_call: TRBV20-1
j_call: TRBJ2-7
cdr3_aa: SAGPGSYEQY

v_call: TRBV4-3
j_call: TRBJ2-3
cdr3_aa: ASSQAAMTSGKRDTQY

v_call: TRBV14
j_call: TRBJ1-2
cdr3_aa: ASSQDLVGGYT

v_call: TRBV30
j_call: TRBJ1-2
cdr3_aa: AWDRALWGYT

v_call: TRBV9
j_call: TRBJ2-3
cdr3_aa: ASSVAPLAGDTDTQY

v_call: TRBV5-6
j_call: TRBJ2-1
cdr3_aa: ASSFQGAPFNEQF

v_call: TRBV5-1
j_call: TRBJ2-5
cdr3_aa: ASSTSTSGIQETQY

v_call: TRBV4-3
j_call: TRBJ2-7
cdr3_aa: ASSQVVGSEQY

v_call: TRBV20-1
j_call: TRBJ2-1
cdr3_aa: SARDPMASGNNEQF

v_call: TRBV24-1
j_call: TRBJ2-7
cdr3_aa: ATSDLTVVSVRHSYEQY

v_call: TRBV3-1
j_call: TRBJ2-3
cdr3_aa: ASSQGDGNIDTQY

v_call: TRBV5-1
j_call: TRBJ2-3
cdr3_aa: ASSLAPLTDTQY

v_call: TRBV3-1
j_call: TRBJ1-2
cdr3_aa: ASSQSRSGGYT

v_call: TRBV9
j_call: TRBJ2-2
cdr3_aa: ASSVGSWGSGELF

v_call: TRBV27
j_call: TRBJ2-7
cdr3_aa: ASSHDMTEQY

v_call: TRBV24-1
j_call: TRBJ2-1
cdr3_aa: ATSRGSGVEQF

v_call: TRBV24-1
j_call: TRBJ2-5
cdr3_aa: ATSDLEAHQETQY

v_call: TRBV18
j_call: TRBJ2-3
cdr3_aa: ASSGSSSRTDTQY

v_call: TRBV4-1
j_call: TRBJ2-7
cdr3_aa: ASSQEQSLKLGEQY

v_call: TRBV5-1
j_call: TRBJ2-1
cdr3_aa: ASSLEPGQDNEQF

v_call: TRBV6-2/TRBV6-3
j_call: TRBJ2-7
cdr3_aa: ASSSLNSGNRPDYEQY

v_call: TRBV28
j_call: TRBJ1-5
cdr3_aa: ATLSLRQGLRGNQSQH

v_call: TRBV5-6
j_call: TRBJ2-5
cdr3_aa: ASSLSGSRGYQETQY

v_call: TRBV27
j_call: TRBJ2-5
cdr3_aa: ASSLRSRGETQY

v_call: TRBV20-1
j_call: TRBJ2-1
cdr3_aa: SARDGRAQF

v_call: TRBV18
j_call: TRBJ1-5
cdr3_aa: ASSGGSVQPQH

v_call: TRBV7-9
j_call: TRBJ2-2
cdr3_aa: ASLSLAVFTGELF

v_call: TRBV10-3
j_call: TRBJ2-4
cdr3_aa: AIGENIQY

v_call: TRBV15
j_call: TRBJ2-4
cdr3_aa: ATSRDWGDSKNIQY